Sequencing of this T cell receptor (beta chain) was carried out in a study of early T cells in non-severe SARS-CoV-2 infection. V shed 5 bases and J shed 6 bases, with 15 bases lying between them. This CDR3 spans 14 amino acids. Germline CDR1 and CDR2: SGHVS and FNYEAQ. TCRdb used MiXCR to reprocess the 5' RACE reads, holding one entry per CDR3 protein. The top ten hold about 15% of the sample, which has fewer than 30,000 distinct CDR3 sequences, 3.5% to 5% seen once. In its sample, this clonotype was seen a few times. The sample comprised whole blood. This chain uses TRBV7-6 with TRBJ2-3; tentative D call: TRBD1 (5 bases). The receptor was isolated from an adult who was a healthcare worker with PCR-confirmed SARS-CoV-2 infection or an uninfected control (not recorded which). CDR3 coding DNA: TGTGCCAGCAGCATGTCGACAGATGGGGATACGCAGTATTTT. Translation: CASSMSTDGDTQYF.